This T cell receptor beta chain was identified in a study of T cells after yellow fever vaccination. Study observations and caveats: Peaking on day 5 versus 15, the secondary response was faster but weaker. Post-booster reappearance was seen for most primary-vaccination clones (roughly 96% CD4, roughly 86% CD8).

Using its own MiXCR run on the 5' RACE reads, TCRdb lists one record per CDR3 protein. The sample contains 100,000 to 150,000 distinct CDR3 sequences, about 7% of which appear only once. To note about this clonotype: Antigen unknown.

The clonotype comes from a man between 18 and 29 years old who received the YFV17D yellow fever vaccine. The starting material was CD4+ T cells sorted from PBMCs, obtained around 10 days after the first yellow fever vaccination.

The CDR3 DNA is TGTGCCAGCAGCCACGACAGCAACACCGGGGAGCTGTTTTTT. It encodes CASSHDSNTGELFF. The chain employs TRBV5-4 and TRBJ2-2; possibly TRBD1 for D (5 bases). Germline assignment: CDR1 SGHNT and CDR2 YYREEE (reference sequence). The CDR3 length is 14 residues. Trimming took off 4 bases at V and 2 bases at J, with 9 bases between the two ends.